These T cell receptor beta chains were read from a single sample in a study of post-analysis software for immune sequencing data. MiXCR was run by TCRdb on the PCR reads, yielding one entry per CDR3 protein. The data contain about 540,000 distinct CDR3 sequences, around 34% of them singletons. Sequencing was carried out using blood. These receptor sequences come from a girl under 18 with multiple sclerosis. The CDR3 runs from the conserved cysteine through the conserved F or W. The order of the fields is CDR3 length, V gene, D gene, clone size, J gene, CDR3 protein, CDR3 DNA. D genes are given only for firm matches. Clone size is given for some rows only: seen once, a few or many times, or a class if the clone is expanded.

length: 13
V: TRBV11-3
D: TRBD2
size: .
J: TRBJ2-1
CDR3: CASSPGGKDEQFF
DNA: TGTGCCAGCAGCCCGGGGGGTAAGGATGAGCAGTTCTTC

length: 14
V: TRBV11-2
D: .
size: .
J: TRBJ2-7
CDR3: CASSSGGGGSEQYF
DNA: TGTGCCAGCAGCTCCGGGGGCGGGGGATCCGAGCAGTACTTC

length: 13
V: TRBV10-3
D: .
size: .
J: TRBJ2-7
CDR3: CAISDGLGYEQYF
DNA: TGTGCCATCAGTGATGGGCTAGGCTACGAGCAGTACTTC

length: 15
V: TRBV18
D: .
size: few
J: TRBJ2-7
CDR3: CASSPMTTGSYEQYF
DNA: TGTGCCAGCTCTCCGATGACGACGGGCTCCTACGAGCAGTACTTC

length: 13
V: TRBV20-1
D: TRBD1
size: few
J: TRBJ2-1
CDR3: CSAKGQGIDEQFF
DNA: TGCAGTGCAAAGGGACAGGGGATCGATGAGCAGTTCTTC

length: 16
V: TRBV12-3/TRBV12-4
D: .
size: .
J: TRBJ1-2
CDR3: CASSLFAGPPSYGYTF
DNA: TGTGCCAGCAGTTTATTTGCGGGGCCCCCTAGCTATGGCTACACCTTC

length: 15
V: TRBV7-9
D: TRBD2
size: .
J: TRBJ2-1
CDR3: CASSWGGGDDNEQFF
DNA: TGTGCCAGCAGCTGGGGCGGGGGGGACGACAATGAGCAGTTCTTC

length: 15
V: TRBV28
D: .
size: few
J: TRBJ2-7
CDR3: CASSSPGGGPYEQYF
DNA: TGTGCCAGCAGTTCTCCCGGCGGGGGCCCCTACGAGCAGTACTTC

length: 16
V: TRBV13
D: TRBD1
size: .
J: TRBJ2-5
CDR3: CASSPRDRGSQETLYF
DNA: TGTGCCAGCAGCCCACGGGACAGGGGAAGCCAAGAGACCCTGTACTTC

length: 15
V: TRBV7-2
D: .
size: .
J: TRBJ1-5
CDR3: CASSPRISGNQPQHF
DNA: TGTGCCAGCAGCCCTCGGATATCTGGCAATCAGCCCCAGCATTTT

length: 12
V: TRBV15
D: .
size: .
J: TRBJ2-7
CDR3: CATSRGSYEQYF
DNA: TGTGCCACCAGCAGAGGAAGCTACGAGCAGTACTTC

length: 13
V: TRBV14
D: .
size: .
J: TRBJ1-2
CDR3: CASSQDKVFGYTF
DNA: TGTGCCAGCAGCCAAGATAAGGTATTTGGCTACACCTTC

length: 14
V: TRBV14
D: .
size: .
J: TRBJ2-1
CDR3: CASSQAGYYNEQFF
DNA: TGTGCCAGCAGCCAAGCAGGGTACTACAATGAGCAGTTCTTC

length: 14
V: TRBV20-1
D: .
size: .
J: TRBJ2-5
CDR3: CSARGRGTQETQYF
DNA: TGCAGTGCTAGAGGCCGGGGAACTCAAGAGACCCAGTACTTC

length: 14
V: TRBV6-5
D: .
size: few
J: TRBJ2-5
CDR3: CASSYYRYQETQYF
DNA: TGTGCCAGCAGTTACTATCGTTACCAAGAGACCCAGTACTTC

length: 15
V: TRBV20-1
D: .
size: .
J: TRBJ2-2
CDR3: CSARGGGTYTGELFF
DNA: TGCAGTGCTAGAGGTGGGGGGACCTACACCGGGGAGCTGTTTTTT

length: 16
V: TRBV5-5
D: TRBD1
size: few
J: TRBJ1-6
CDR3: CASSLDRGLENSPLHF
DNA: TGTGCCAGCAGCTTGGACAGGGGATTGGAGAATTCACCCCTCCACTTT

length: 17
V: TRBV15
D: .
size: .
J: TRBJ2-2
CDR3: CATSSNWGAPNTGELFF
DNA: TGTGCCACCAGCAGCAACTGGGGGGCCCCTAACACCGGGGAGCTGTTTTTT

length: 14
V: TRBV29-1
D: .
size: .
J: TRBJ1-5
CDR3: CSVERPREDQPQHF
DNA: TGCAGCGTTGAGAGACCCCGGGAGGATCAGCCCCAGCATTTT

length: 14
V: TRBV15
D: .
size: .
J: TRBJ2-3
CDR3: CATSGWLQGGTQYF
DNA: TGTGCCACCAGCGGATGGCTACAGGGAGGTACGCAGTATTTT